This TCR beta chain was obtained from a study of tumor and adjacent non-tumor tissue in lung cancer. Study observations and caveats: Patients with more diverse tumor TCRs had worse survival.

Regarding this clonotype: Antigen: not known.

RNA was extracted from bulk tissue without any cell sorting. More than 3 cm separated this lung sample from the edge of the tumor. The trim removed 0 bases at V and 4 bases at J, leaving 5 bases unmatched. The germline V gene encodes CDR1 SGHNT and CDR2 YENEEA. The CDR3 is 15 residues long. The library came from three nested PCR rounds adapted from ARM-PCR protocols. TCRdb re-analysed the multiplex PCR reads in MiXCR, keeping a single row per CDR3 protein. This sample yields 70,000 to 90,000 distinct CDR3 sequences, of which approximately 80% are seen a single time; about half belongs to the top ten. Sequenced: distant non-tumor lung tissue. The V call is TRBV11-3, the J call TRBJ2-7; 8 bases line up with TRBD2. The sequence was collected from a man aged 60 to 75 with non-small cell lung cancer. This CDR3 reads CASSLDLSGTYEQYF. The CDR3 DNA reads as TGTGCCAGCAGCTTAGACCTTAGCGGGACTTACGAGCAGTACTTC.